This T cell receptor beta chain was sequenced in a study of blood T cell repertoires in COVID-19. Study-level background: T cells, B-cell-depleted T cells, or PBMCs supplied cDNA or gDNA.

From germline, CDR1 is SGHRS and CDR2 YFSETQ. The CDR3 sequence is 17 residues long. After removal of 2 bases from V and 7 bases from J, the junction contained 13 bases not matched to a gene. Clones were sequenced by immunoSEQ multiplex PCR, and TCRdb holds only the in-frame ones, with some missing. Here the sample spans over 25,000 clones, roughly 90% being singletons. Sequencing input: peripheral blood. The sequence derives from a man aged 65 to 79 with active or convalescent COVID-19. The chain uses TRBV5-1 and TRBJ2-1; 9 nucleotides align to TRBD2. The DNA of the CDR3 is TGCGCCAGCAGCTTACTTCCGGGACTAGCTCTGGGAAATGAGCAGTTCTTC. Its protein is CASSLLPGLALGNEQFF.